A single sample gave rise to the 17 T cell receptor beta chains below, sequenced in a study of T-cell memory formation after mild COVID-19. TCRdb analysed the 5' RACE reads with MiXCR anew, one entry per CDR3 protein. This sample yields roughly 62,000 distinct CDR3 sequences, of which 9.3% are seen a single time; around 1.2% belongs to the top ten. Sequences were obtained from PBMCs or a T cell subset sorted from them (not recorded which). These receptor sequences come from a man aged 18 to 30 who had mild COVID-19 (a few samples of this study predate the infection). Cell type and time point are not known.

The sample holds a few counts of this clonotype. This chain uses TRBV3-1 with TRBJ2-4, with D possibly TRBD2 on 6 matching bases. The CDR3 spans 14 residues. Trimming pared 6 bases from V and 8 bases from J, leaving 17 bases between. CDR1 LGHDT and CDR2 YNNKEL come from the germline V gene (reference sequence). CDR3 amino acids: CASSLRPTGDIQYF. CDR3 sequence (DNA): TGTGCCAGCAGTCTCAGACCTACGGGGGACATTCAGTACTTC. Looking up the rest from reference TRBV3-1 and TRBJ2-4 gives the full variable domain: DTAVSQTPKYLVTQMGNDKSIKCEQNLGHDTMYWYKQDSKKFLKIMFSYNNKELIINETVPNRFSPKSPDKAHLNLHINSLELGDSAVYFCASSLRPTGDIQYFGAGTRLSVL.

There are many counts of this clonotype. The V gene is TRBV4-2, the J gene TRBJ2-3; the D gene is possibly TRBD1 (5 bases). V was shortened by 1 base and J by 2 bases, with 19 bases between the two germline ends. From germline, CDR1 is LGHNA and CDR2 YNFKEQ. The CDR3 loop spans 18 amino acids. The CDR3 sequence: CASSQGKGAAESTDTQYF. CDR3 bases: TGTGCCAGCAGCCAAGGAAAAGGGGCGGCGGAGTCCACAGATACGCAGTATTTT.

The V call is TRBV2, the J call TRBJ2-7; a possible D gene is TRBD1 (6 bases). This CDR3 region has 13 residues. Germline V gene sequence: CDR1 SNHLY, CDR2 FYNNEI. Trimming took 4 bases from V and 5 from J, leaving 12 bases between them. CDR3 DNA sequence: TGTGCCAGCAGTGTCAGTCCAGGGGACGAGCAGTACGTC. This codes for CASSVSPGDEQYV.

This clonotype occurred a few times. This chain joins TRBV5-1 and TRBJ1-1, with D hard to call. CDR3 length: 15 residues. Germline V gives CDR1 SGHRS, CDR2 YFSETQ. Trimming shortened V by 7 bases and J by 0 bases, and 16 bases separated the two germline ends. The CDR3 region is CASRREGTMNTEAFF. The CDR3 nucleotides are TGCGCCAGCCGGCGGGAGGGAACGATGAACACTGAAGCTTTCTTT.

This clonotype was counted a few times. The V gene is TRBV18, the J gene TRBJ2-1, with unresolved D. CDR3 size: 13 residues. Deletions cut 4 bases from V and 2 bases from J, with 6 bases between. The V gene's germline CDR1 is KGHSH and CDR2 LQKENI. CDR3 protein: CASSRSAYNEQFF. CDR3 nucleotide sequence: TGTGCCAGCTCACGTTCAGCCTACAATGAGCAGTTCTTC.

The chain is built from TRBV4-3 and TRBJ2-6; D remains ambiguous. CDR1 LGHNA and CDR2 YSLEER come from the germline V gene. V was pared by 0 bases and J by 0 bases, with 15 bases between. This CDR3 has 19 amino acids. In DNA form, the CDR3 reads TGCGCCAGCAGCCAAGATTTCGGCAGCTACTCCTCTGGGGCCAACGTCCTGACTTTC. Protein sequence: CASSQDFGSYSSGANVLTF.

In its sample, this clonotype was seen many times. The chain is built from TRBV7-2 and TRBJ2-5; 9 bases map to TRBD2. Germline V gene sequence: CDR1 SGHTA, CDR2 FQGNSA. This CDR3 has 14 amino acids. After removal of 3 bases from V and 5 bases from J, the junction contained 4 bases not matched to a gene. As DNA, the CDR3 is TGTGCCAGCAGCTTCCCCCTAGCGGGGGAGACCCAGTACTTC. This sequence encodes CASSFPLAGETQYF.

The sample holds a few counts of this clonotype. DNA of the CDR3: TGTGCCAGCAGTGAACAGGGTTTCACTGAAGCTTTCTTT. Translation gives CASSEQGFTEAFF. V gene TRBV6-2 or TRBV6-3 combines with J gene TRBJ1-1, with D perhaps matching TRBD1 (6 bases). Germline assignment: CDR1 MNHEY and CDR2 SVGEGT. The CDR3 consists of 13 residues. V was clipped by 5 bases and J by 4 bases, with 11 bases between them.

About this clonotype: One junction end disagrees with the germline gene, perhaps due to a read error. The genes are TRBV12-3 or TRBV12-4 and TRBJ2-7; no reliable D call. The CDR3 runs to 12 residues. The CDR3 loop reads CASSPDSHEQYF. The CDR3 DNA sequence: TGTGCCAGCAGTCCCGACTCCCACGAGCAGTACTTC.

The chain employs TRBV20-1 and TRBJ2-3; 13 bases fit TRBD2. CDR1 is DFQATT and CDR2 is SNEGSKA in the germline V gene (reference sequence). This CDR3 is 14 amino acids long. V trimming: 0 bases; J trimming: 7 bases; junction bases outside the gene matches: 1. As DNA, the CDR3 is TGCAGTGCTAGAGAACTAGCGGGGGGGTATACGCAGTATTTT. Translating it yields CSARELAGGYTQYF.

The CDR3 coding sequence is TGTGCCAGCACCCCGCGGGGAGTTAGCAATCAGCCCCAGCATTTT. Translated, it gives CASTPRGVSNQPQHF. This chain uses TRBV12-3 or TRBV12-4 with TRBJ1-5; D gene ambiguous. Trimming removed 7 bases at V and 0 bases at J, with 13 bases between. The CDR3 extends over 15 amino acids.

The chain employs TRBV6-5 and TRBJ2-3; D is possibly TRBD2 (6 bases). This CDR3 is built from 13 residues. In germline, CDR1 is MNHEY, CDR2 SVGAGI. Trimming cost V 9 bases and J 8 bases, with 18 bases left between them. CDR3 residues: CASTELNGGTQYF. The CDR3 bases are TGTGCCAGTACTGAACTAAACGGGGGTACGCAGTATTTT.

Turning to this clonotype: An end of the junction differs from the germline gene, which may be a read error. DNA for the CDR3: TGTGCCAGCAGACAAGCGGGGCAGCATCTCTACAATGAGCAGTTCTTC. It translates to CASRQAGQHLYNEQFF. The chain is built from TRBV3-1 and TRBJ2-1; 7 bases are shared with TRBD2. Germline V gene lookup returns CDR1 LGHDT and CDR2 YNNKEL (reference sequence). CDR3 size: 16 residues.

The chain employs TRBV6-6 and TRBJ2-3; perhaps TRBD2 as D (5 bases). The CDR3 loop spans 13 amino acids. Germline CDR1 reads MNHNY; CDR2 reads SVGAGI (reference sequence). Trimming left V 4 bases short and J 5 bases short, with 10 bases between. The CDR3, as DNA: TGTGCCAGCAGTTTCTCCGGGGAAGATACGCAGTATTTT. The encoded protein is CASSFSGEDTQYF.

This clonotype was seen only a few times. The V gene is TRBV7-2, the J gene TRBJ1-1, with D unresolved. This CDR3 has 15 amino acids. V was pared by 0 bases and J by 0 bases, with 8 bases between. Germline assignment: CDR1 SGHTA and CDR2 FQGNSA. Here the CDR3 DNA reads TGTGCCAGCAGCTTAGCCGGCAGCATGAACACTGAAGCTTTCTTT. Translated, it gives CASSLAGSMNTEAFF. Using reference TRBV7-2 and TRBJ1-1 for the parts outside the CDR3, the full variable domain is GAGVSQSPSNKVTEKGKDVELRCDPISGHTALYWYRQSLGQGLEFLIYFQGNSAPDKSGLPSDRFSAERTGGSVSTLTIQRTQQEDSAVYLCASSLAGSMNTEAFFGQGTRLTVV.

This clonotype was detected only a few times. The CDR3 is CASSESSGWDGTQYF. In DNA form, the CDR3 reads TGTGCCAGCAGTGAGTCATCGGGATGGGATGGTACGCAGTATTTT. The genes are TRBV2 and TRBJ2-3; a possible D gene is TRBD2 (5 bases). The germline V gene encodes CDR1 SNHLY and CDR2 FYNNEI. Trimming took off 3 bases at V and 8 bases at J, with 18 bases between the two ends. This CDR3 has 15 residues.

This clonotype was counted ten times or more. V is TRBV7-9 and J is TRBJ1-5; 8 bases agree with TRBD1. The CDR3 covers 15 residues. V shed 4 bases and J 3 bases; nucleotides not matched to a gene: 5. Germline-derived CDR1 and CDR2 are SEHNR and FQNEAQ (reference sequence). DNA of the CDR3: TGTGCCAGCAGCTCAACGACAGGGGCCAATCAGCCCCAGCATTTT. Translated: CASSSTTGANQPQHF.